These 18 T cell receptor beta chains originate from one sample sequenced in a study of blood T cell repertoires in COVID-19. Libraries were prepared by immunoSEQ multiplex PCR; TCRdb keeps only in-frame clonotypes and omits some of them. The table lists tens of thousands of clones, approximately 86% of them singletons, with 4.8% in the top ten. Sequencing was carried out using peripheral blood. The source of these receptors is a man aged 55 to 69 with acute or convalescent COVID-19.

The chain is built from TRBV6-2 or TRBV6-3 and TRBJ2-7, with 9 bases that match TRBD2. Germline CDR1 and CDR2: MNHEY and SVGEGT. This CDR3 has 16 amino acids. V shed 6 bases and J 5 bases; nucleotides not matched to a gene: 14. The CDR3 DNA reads TGTGCCAGCAGCCCCTGGGGTAGCGGGAGTTTAAACGAGCAGTACTTC. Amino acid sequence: CASSPWGSGSLNEQYF.

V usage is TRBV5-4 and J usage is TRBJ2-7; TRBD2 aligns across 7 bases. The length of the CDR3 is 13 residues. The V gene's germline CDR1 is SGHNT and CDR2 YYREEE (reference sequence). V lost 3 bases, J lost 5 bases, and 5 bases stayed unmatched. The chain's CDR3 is CASSYGTIDEQYF. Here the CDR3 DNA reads TGTGCCAGCAGCTATGGGACTATCGACGAGCAGTACTTC.

CDR3 in DNA: TGCAGCGTTGAGGCCGGGACAGATACGCAGTATTTT. Its protein is CSVEAGTDTQYF. This rearrangement joins TRBV29-1 to TRBJ2-3; D uncertain. Germline V gene data show CDR1 as SQVTM and CDR2 as ANQGSEA. CDR3 size: 12 residues. Trimming stripped 3 bases from V and 3 bases from J, with 7 bases between.

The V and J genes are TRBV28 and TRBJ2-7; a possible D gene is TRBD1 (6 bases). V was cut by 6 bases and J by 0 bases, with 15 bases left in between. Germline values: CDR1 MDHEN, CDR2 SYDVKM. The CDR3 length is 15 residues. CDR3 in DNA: TGTGCCAGCAGCTCTCAGGGGAGAGGCTCCTACGAGCAGTACTTC. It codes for CASSSQGRGSYEQYF.

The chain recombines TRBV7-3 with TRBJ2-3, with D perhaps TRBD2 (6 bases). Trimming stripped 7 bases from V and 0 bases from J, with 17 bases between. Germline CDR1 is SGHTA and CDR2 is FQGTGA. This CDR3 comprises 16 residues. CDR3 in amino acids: CASIMARRGSTDTQYF. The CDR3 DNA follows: TGTGCCAGCATCATGGCGCGGCGGGGTAGCACAGATACGCAGTATTTT.

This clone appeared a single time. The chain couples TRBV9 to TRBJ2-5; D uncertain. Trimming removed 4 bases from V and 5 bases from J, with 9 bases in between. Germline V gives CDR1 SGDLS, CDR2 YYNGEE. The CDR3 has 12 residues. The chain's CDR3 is CASSPGWETQYF. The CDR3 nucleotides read TGTGCCAGCAGCCCAGGTTGGGAGACCCAGTACTTC.

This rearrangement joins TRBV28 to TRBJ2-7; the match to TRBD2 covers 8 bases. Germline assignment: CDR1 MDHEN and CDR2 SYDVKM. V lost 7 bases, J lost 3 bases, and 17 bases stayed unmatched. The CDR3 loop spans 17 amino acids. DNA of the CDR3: TGTGCCAGCACCTACTTCGGGGTCGGGGGGGTTCACTACGAGCAGTACTTC. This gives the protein CASTYFGVGGVHYEQYF.

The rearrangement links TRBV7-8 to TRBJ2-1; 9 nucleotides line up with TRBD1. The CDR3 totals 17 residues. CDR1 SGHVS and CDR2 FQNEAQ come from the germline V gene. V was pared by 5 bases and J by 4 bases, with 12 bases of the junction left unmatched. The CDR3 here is CASSPWTGELRYNEQFF. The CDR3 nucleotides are TGTGCCAGCAGCCCCTGGACAGGGGAGCTCCGATACAATGAGCAGTTCTTC.

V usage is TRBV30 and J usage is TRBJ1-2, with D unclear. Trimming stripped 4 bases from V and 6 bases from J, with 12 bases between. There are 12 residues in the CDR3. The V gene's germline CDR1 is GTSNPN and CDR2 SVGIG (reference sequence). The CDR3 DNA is TGTGCCTGGAACCCCGGGATCGATGGCTACACCTTC. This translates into CAWNPGIDGYTF.

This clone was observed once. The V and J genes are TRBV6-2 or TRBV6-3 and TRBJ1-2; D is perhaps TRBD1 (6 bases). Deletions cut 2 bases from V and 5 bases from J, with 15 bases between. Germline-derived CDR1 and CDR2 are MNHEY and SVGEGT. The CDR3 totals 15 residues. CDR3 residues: CASSYQGTRRYGYTF. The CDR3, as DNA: TGTGCCAGCAGTTACCAGGGGACCCGGCGGTATGGCTACACCTTC.

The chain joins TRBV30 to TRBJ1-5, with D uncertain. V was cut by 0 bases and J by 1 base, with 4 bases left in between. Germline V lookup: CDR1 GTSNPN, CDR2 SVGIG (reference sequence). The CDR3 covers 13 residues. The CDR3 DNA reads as TGTGCCTGGAGTGTACAAAGCAATCAGCCCCAGCATTTT. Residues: CAWSVQSNQPQHF.

CDR3 in amino acids: CASSLGDRGPTQETQYF. CDR3 nucleotides: TGTGCCAGCAGCTTGGGGGACAGGGGCCCAACCCAAGAGACCCAGTACTTC. V is TRBV7-9 and J is TRBJ2-5, with 10 nucleotides matching TRBD1. The ends lost 3 bases at V and 1 base at J; junction bases unmatched: 8. CDR3 length equals 17 residues. The germline V gene encodes CDR1 SEHNR and CDR2 FQNEAQ (reference sequence).

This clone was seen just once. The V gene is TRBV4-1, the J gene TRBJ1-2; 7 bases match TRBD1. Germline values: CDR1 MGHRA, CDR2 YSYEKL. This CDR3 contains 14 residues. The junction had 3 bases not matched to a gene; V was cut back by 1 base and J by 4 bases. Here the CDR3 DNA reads TGCGCCAGCAGCCAAGGGACAGGCACCTATGGCTACACCTTC. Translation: CASSQGTGTYGYTF.

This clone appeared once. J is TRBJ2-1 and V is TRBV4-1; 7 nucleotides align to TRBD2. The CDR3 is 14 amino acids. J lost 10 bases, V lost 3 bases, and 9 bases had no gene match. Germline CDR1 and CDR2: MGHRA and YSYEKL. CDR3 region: CASSQGGGAGEQFF. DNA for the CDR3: TGCGCCAGCAGCCAGGGGGGAGGGGCCGGGGAGCAGTTCTTC.

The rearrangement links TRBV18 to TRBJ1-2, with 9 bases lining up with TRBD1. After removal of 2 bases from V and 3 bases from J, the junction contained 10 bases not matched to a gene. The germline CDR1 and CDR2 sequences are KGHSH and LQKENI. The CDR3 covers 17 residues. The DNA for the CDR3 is TGTGCCAGCTCACCAACGGGACAGGGTTGGTTGGACTATGGCTACACCTTC. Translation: CASSPTGQGWLDYGYTF.

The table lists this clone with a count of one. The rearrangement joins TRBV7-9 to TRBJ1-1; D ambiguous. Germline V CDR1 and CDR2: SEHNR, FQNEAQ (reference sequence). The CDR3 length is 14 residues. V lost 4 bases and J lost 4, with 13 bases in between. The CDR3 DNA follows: TGTGCCAGCAGCTCCGAGAGGGAGGGCACTGAAGCTTTCTTT. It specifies CASSSEREGTEAFF.

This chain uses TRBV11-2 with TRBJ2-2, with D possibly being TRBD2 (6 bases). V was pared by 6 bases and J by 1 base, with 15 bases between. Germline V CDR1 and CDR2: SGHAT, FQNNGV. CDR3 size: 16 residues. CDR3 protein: CASSRRGRGNTGELFF. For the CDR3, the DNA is TGTGCCAGCAGTAGACGGGGGAGAGGGAACACCGGGGAGCTGTTTTTT.

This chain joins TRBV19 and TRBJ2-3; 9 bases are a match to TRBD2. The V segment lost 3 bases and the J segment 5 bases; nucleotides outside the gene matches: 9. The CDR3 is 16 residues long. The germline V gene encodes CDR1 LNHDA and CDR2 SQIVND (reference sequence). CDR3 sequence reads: CASSISAGGPVDTQYF. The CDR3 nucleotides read TGTGCCAGTAGTATTTCGGCGGGAGGGCCGGTAGATACGCAGTATTTT.